A single sample gave rise to the 21 T cell receptor beta chains below, sequenced in a study of T-cell memory formation after mild COVID-19. TCRdb processed the 5' RACE reads anew with MiXCR; each CDR3 protein has one entry. This sample has 55,000 to 80,000 distinct CDR3 sequences; 9.3% occur once, and the top ten carry approximately 1.1%. The sequenced sample was PBMCs or a T cell subset sorted from them (not recorded which). The receptor source for this set is a man aged 18-30 years who had mild COVID-19 (a few samples of this study predate the infection). Cell type and time point are not known.

This clonotype has at least ten counts. The V and J genes are TRBV7-8 and TRBJ2-7, with D tentatively TRBD1 (5 bases). The CDR3 covers 16 residues. With 5 bases removed from V and 5 bases from J, the gap between germline ends came to 22 bases. Germline CDR1 is SGHVS and CDR2 is FQNEAQ. The CDR3 loop is CASSRQLGAKWNEQYV. The DNA for the CDR3 is TGTGCCAGCAGCCGCCAATTAGGGGCGAAATGGAACGAGCAGTACGTC.

The chain employs TRBV7-9 and TRBJ2-2, with TRBD2 matching 8 bases. Germline assignment: CDR1 SEHNR and CDR2 FQNEAQ (reference sequence). V gave up 5 bases and J gave up 4 bases; unmatched junction bases: 9. The CDR3 runs to 16 residues. CDR3 nucleotide sequence: TGTGCCAGCAGCCGCCCAGCGGGGGAGACCACCGGGGAGCTGTTTTTT. This translates into CASSRPAGETTGELFF.

In its sample, this clonotype was seen many times. CDR3 nucleotide sequence: TGTGCCAGCAGCCCGCCGGAGGGGTACAATGAGCAGTTCTTC. Protein sequence: CASSPPEGYNEQFF. This rearrangement joins TRBV7-2 to TRBJ2-1, with a weak D call TRBD2 (6 bases). V lost 5 bases and J lost 4, with 12 bases in between. The CDR3 loop spans 14 amino acids. Per germline, CDR1 SGHTA and CDR2 FQGNSA.

This clonotype was detected many times. The chain combines TRBV6-5 with TRBJ2-7, with 9 positions matching TRBD1. V shed 2 bases, J shed 5 bases, and the junction held 10 bases outside the gene matches. The length of the CDR3 is 16 residues. Germline lookup yields CDR1 MNHEY and CDR2 SVGAGI. The CDR3 spells CASSYNSGTGMNEQYF. For the CDR3, the DNA is TGTGCCAGCAGTTACAACTCGGGGACAGGGATGAACGAGCAGTACTTC.

This clonotype has more than one count but fewer than ten. The chain carries TRBV19 and TRBJ2-3, with TRBD1 as a possible D gene (5 bases). Germline lookup yields CDR1 LNHDA and CDR2 SQIVND (reference sequence). Deletions cut 3 bases from V and 5 bases from J, with 15 bases between. The CDR3 loop spans 15 amino acids. The CDR3 spells CASSIVTDSGDTQYF. The CDR3 DNA reads TGTGCCAGTAGTATTGTGACAGACTCGGGAGATACGCAGTATTTT.

This clonotype was recorded at least ten times. The genes are TRBV7-2 and TRBJ2-3; 10 bases match TRBD2. J lost 5 bases, V lost 1 base, and 9 bases had no gene match. The CDR3 consists of 17 residues. In germline, CDR1 is SGHTA, CDR2 FQGNSA. The CDR3 sequence: CASSLGISGGAVDTQYF. The CDR3 DNA reads as TGTGCCAGCAGCTTAGGCATAAGCGGGGGGGCCGTAGATACGCAGTATTTT.

This clonotype was seen a few times. The rearrangement links TRBV28 to TRBJ2-1, with 10 nucleotides matching TRBD1. Germline-derived CDR1 and CDR2 are MDHEN and SYDVKM. The J segment lost 4 bases and the V segment lost 8 bases, leaving 2 bases of the junction unmatched. This CDR3 has 13 residues. The CDR3 DNA follows: TGTGCCAGCTGGGACAGGGGTTACAATGAGCAGTTCTTC. Translated, it gives CASWDRGYNEQFF. The full variable domain, in which reference TRBV28 and TRBJ2-1 provide the parts outside the CDR3, is DVKVTQSSRYLVKRTGEKVFLECVQDMDHENMFWYRQDPGLGLRLIYFSYDVKMKEKGDIPEGYSVSREKKERFSLILESASTNQTSMYLCASWDRGYNEQFFGPGTRLTVL.

This clonotype was observed a handful of times. CDR3 protein: CASSETGWAQHF. CDR3 bases: TGTGCCAGCTCAGAGACAGGGTGGGCCCAGCATTTT. V gene TRBV18 combines with J gene TRBJ1-5; 7 nucleotides agree with TRBD1. Germline assignment: CDR1 KGHSH and CDR2 LQKENI. V was pared by 5 bases and J by 11 bases, with 6 bases of the junction left unmatched. The CDR3 extends over 12 amino acids.

Written as DNA, the CDR3 is TGCAGTGCTAGAGTGGCAGGGGCCCGTAAAGAGACCCAGTACTTC. This codes for CSARVAGARKETQYF. The chain links TRBV20-1 to TRBJ2-5; tentatively, D is TRBD1 (6 bases). The CDR3 contains 15 residues. CDR1 DFQATT and CDR2 SNEGSKA come from the germline V gene (reference sequence). V shed 1 base and J shed 3 bases, with 15 bases lying between them.

This clonotype was picked up a small number of times. The chain combines TRBV4-1 with TRBJ1-2; D remains unclear. There are 12 residues in the CDR3. Trimming removed 1 base at V and 0 bases at J, with 0 bases between. From germline, CDR1 is MGHRA and CDR2 YSYEKL. The CDR3 loop is CASSQANYGYTF. In DNA form, the CDR3 reads TGCGCCAGCAGCCAAGCTAACTATGGCTACACCTTC.

This clonotype occurred a few times. The V gene is TRBV2, the J gene TRBJ2-1, with D possibly being TRBD2 (5 bases). V gave up 2 bases and J gave up 5 bases, with 13 bases separating them. This CDR3 has 15 amino acids. Per germline, CDR1 SNHLY and CDR2 FYNNEI. The DNA for the CDR3 is TGTGCCAGCAGTGAATCTAGCTTAGATCACAATGAGCAGTTCTTC. It translates to CASSESSLDHNEQFF.

The V and J genes are TRBV5-6 and TRBJ1-2; the D gene is possibly TRBD1 (5 bases). V dropped 3 bases and J dropped 4 bases, with 13 bases sitting between them. Germline V gene data show CDR1 as SGHDT and CDR2 as YYEEEE. This CDR3 contains 14 residues. The CDR3: CASSSGLGGYGYTF. In DNA form, the CDR3 reads TGTGCCAGCAGCTCGGGGCTCGGTGGCTATGGCTACACCTTC.

This clonotype was seen a handful of times. The J gene is TRBJ1-5, the V gene TRBV4-1, with D unresolved. With 1 base removed from V and 4 bases from J, the gap between germline ends came to 8 bases. This CDR3 is 14 amino acids long. Germline CDR1 is MGHRA and CDR2 is YSYEKL. CDR3 residues: CASSQGVENQPQHF. CDR3 DNA: TGCGCCAGCAGCCAAGGAGTGGAGAATCAGCCCCAGCATTTT.

This clonotype was found once. The V gene is TRBV28, the J gene TRBJ1-6; 9 bases match TRBD1. This CDR3 comprises 15 residues. After removal of 6 bases from V and 7 bases from J, the junction contained 7 bases not matched to a gene. Germline CDR1 reads MDHEN; CDR2 reads SYDVKM. CDR3 DNA sequence: TGTGCCAGCAGCCTGACCGGGACAGGGAATTCACCCCTCCACTTT. Its translation: CASSLTGTGNSPLHF.

This chain connects TRBV6-8 to TRBJ1-5; 7 nucleotides align to TRBD1. The CDR3 loop spans 15 amino acids. With 6 bases clipped from V and 2 bases from J, the junction kept 7 bases outside the gene matches. Germline V CDR1 and CDR2: MNHGY, SAAAGT. The CDR3 reads CASRMDRHGNQPQHF. The CDR3 bases are TGTGCCAGCAGAATGGACAGGCACGGCAATCAGCCCCAGCATTTT.

Only a few counts were recorded for this clonotype. The rearrangement links TRBV6-5 to TRBJ1-2, with D possibly TRBD1 on 5 matching bases. V was pared by 6 bases and J by 2 bases, with 13 bases between. From germline, CDR1 is MNHEY and CDR2 SVGAGI. CDR3 length: 14 amino acids. CDR3 sequence: CASRVPGPNYGYTF. DNA for the CDR3: TGTGCCAGCAGGGTTCCGGGACCGAACTATGGCTACACCTTC.

The sample holds a few counts of this clonotype. The J gene is TRBJ2-5, the V gene TRBV5-4; D may be TRBD2 (6 bases). With 0 bases removed from V and 5 bases from J, the gap between germline ends came to 11 bases. Germline V CDR1 and CDR2: SGHNT, YYREEE (reference sequence). This CDR3 is built from 14 residues. The CDR3 coding sequence is TGTGCCAGCAGCTTGGGGGTTAGCGGCGAGACCCAGTACTTC. Translation gives CASSLGVSGETQYF. The complete variable domain, with remaining parts taken from reference TRBV5-4 and TRBJ2-5, reads ETGVTQSPTHLIKTRGQQVTLRCSSQSGHNTVSWYQQALGQGPQFIFQYYREEENGRGNFPPRFSGLQFPNYSSELNVNALELDDSALYLCASSLGVSGETQYFGPGTRLLVL.

The V gene is TRBV9, the J gene TRBJ1-2; D remains unclear. Germline V gene sequence: CDR1 SGDLS, CDR2 YYNGEE. V was shortened by 9 bases and J by 4 bases, with 16 bases between the two germline ends. This CDR3 region has 13 residues. The chain's CDR3 is CAKIQHLGYGYTF. For the CDR3, the DNA is TGTGCCAAGATTCAGCATTTGGGCTATGGCTACACCTTC. The whole variable domain, remainder taken from reference TRBV9 and TRBJ1-2, is DSGVTQTPKHLITATGQRVTLRCSPRSGDLSVYWYQQSLDQGLQFLIQYYNGEERAKGNILERFSAQQFPDLHSELNLSSLELGDSALYFCAKIQHLGYGYTFGSGTRLTVV.

The V and J genes are TRBV7-2 and TRBJ1-4, with D unresolved. The ends were cut back, 5 bases at V and 4 bases at J, with 11 bases in the middle. The CDR3 sequence is 14 residues long. From germline, CDR1 is SGHTA and CDR2 FQGNSA. CDR3 residues: CASSPQRINEKLFF. CDR3 bases: TGTGCCAGCAGCCCACAGCGGATTAATGAAAAACTGTTTTTT.

In this sample, this clonotype turned up many times. The chain combines TRBV4-1 with TRBJ2-3, with a possible D match to TRBD2 (6 bases). Germline V gene data show CDR1 as MGHRA and CDR2 as YSYEKL. The CDR3 covers 16 residues. V was trimmed by 0 bases and J by 2 bases, leaving 12 bases between them. CDR3 sequence (DNA): TGCGCCAGCAGCCAAGAAAGCGGGCCAAACACAGATACGCAGTATTTT. As protein: CASSQESGPNTDTQYF.

V and J are TRBV27 and TRBJ2-2; D is possibly TRBD2 (7 bases). V lost 3 bases and J 5 bases, leaving 22 bases between the germline ends. The V gene's germline CDR1 is MNHEY and CDR2 SMNVEV (reference sequence). This CDR3 is 18 amino acids long. The CDR3: CASSFSPGYREGTGELFF. The CDR3 nucleotides read TGTGCCAGCAGTTTTTCCCCCGGGTACAGGGAGGGGACCGGGGAGCTGTTTTTT.